This TCR beta chain derives from a study of neurological immune-mediated disorders. CDR1 is SGHRS and CDR2 is YFSETQ in the germline V gene. The CDR3 has 15 amino acids. Trimming took 4 bases from V and 5 from J; bases not matched to a gene: 9. Study-level points and caveats: In HTLV-1-associated myelopathy, TCR clonal expansion was greatest, and in multiple sclerosis it was least, below healthy controls. Among expanded clones, no CDR3 amino acid sequences were shared across subjects, a pattern suggesting private repertoires in all groups. Phylogenetically, 18 of 34 multiple sclerosis patients' repertoires fell into one related-CDR3 cluster, a possible signature.

Whenever a sequencing run was performed, it yielded over 190 million TCR-beta sequences from 15-18 subjects. From the 5' RACE reads, TCRdb called clonotypes with MiXCR, one entry per CDR3 protein. The sample holds approximately 80,000 distinct CDR3 sequences; around 4% are singletons and the top ten take around 6%. Regarding time point: longitudinal time-point 3. This clonotype was found many times. The antigen is undetermined. Sequencing input: PBMCs. The source is a woman aged 60-75 years with multiple sclerosis. The chain couples TRBV5-1 to TRBJ2-5, with 9 bases that match TRBD1. CDR3 residues: CASSVQDRGAETQYF. CDR3 nucleotides: TGCGCCAGCAGCGTCCAGGACAGGGGTGCGGAGACCCAGTACTTC. Drawing the rest from reference TRBV5-1 and TRBJ2-5, the complete variable domain is KAGVTQTPRYLIKTRGQQVTLSCSPISGHRSVSWYQQTPGQGLQFLFEYFSETQRNKGNFPGRFSGRQFSNSRSEMNVSTLELGDSALYLCASSVQDRGAETQYFGPGTRLLVL.